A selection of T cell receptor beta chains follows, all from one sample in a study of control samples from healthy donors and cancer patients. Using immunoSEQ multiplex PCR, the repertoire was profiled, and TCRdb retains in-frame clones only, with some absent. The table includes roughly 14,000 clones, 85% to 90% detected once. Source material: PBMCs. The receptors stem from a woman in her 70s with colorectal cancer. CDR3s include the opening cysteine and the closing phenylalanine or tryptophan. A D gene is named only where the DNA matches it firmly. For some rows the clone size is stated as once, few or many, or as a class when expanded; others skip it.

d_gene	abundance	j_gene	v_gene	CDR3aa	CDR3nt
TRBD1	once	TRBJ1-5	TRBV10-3	CAISPGQGTQPQHF	TGTGCCATCAGTCCCGGACAGGGGACTCAGCCCCAGCATTTT
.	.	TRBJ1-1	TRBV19	CASSIGVGTSSAEAFF	TGTGCCAGTAGTATAGGTGTGGGGACCTCGAGTGCTGAAGCTTTCTTT
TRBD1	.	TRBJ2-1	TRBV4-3	CASSQEGHGQGGSYNEQFF	TGCGCCAGCAGCCAAGAGGGCCACGGACAGGGTGGCTCCTACAATGAGCAGTTCTTC
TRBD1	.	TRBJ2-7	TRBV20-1	CSASDRGYEQYF	TGCAGTGCTAGTGACAGGGGGTACGAGCAGTACTTC
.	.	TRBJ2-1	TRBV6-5	CASSAPVVQQFF	TGTGCCAGCAGCGCGCCTGTGGTACAGCAGTTCTTC
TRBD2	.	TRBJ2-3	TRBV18	CASSPPGTSGGADTQYF	TGTGCCAGCTCACCCCCAGGCACTAGCGGGGGGGCAGATACGCAGTATTTT
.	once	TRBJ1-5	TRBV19	CASSPPAGTQHF	TGTGCCAGTAGTCCACCCGCAGGGACCCAGCATTTT
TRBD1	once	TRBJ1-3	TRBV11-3	CASSPVGTGVNTIYF	TGTGCCAGCAGCCCGGTTGGGACAGGGGTAAACACCATATATTTT
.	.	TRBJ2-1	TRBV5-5	CASSLGATATYNEQFF	TGTGCCAGCAGCTTGGGGGCGACAGCAACCTACAATGAGCAGTTCTTC
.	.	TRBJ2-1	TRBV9	CASSSWGNEQFF	TGTGCCAGCAGCTCGTGGGGGAATGAGCAGTTCTTC
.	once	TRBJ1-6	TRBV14	CASSLGRKGYSPLHF	TGTGCCAGCAGCCTCGGACGGAAAGGGTATTCACCCCTCCACTTT
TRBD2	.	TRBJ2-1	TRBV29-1	CSLGTSANPRRGEQFF	TGCAGCCTAGGGACTAGCGCCAATCCGAGGCGGGGTGAGCAGTTCTTC
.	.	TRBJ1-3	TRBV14	CASSPGVSRRNTIYF	TGTGCCAGCAGCCCGGGGGTTTCAAGGAGAAACACCATATATTTT
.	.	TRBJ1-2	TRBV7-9	CASSLRSAYGYTF	TGTGCCAGCAGCTTAAGATCTGCCTATGGCTACACCTTC
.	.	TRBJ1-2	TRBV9	CASSVARTGLPSYGYTF	TGTGCCAGCAGCGTAGCCCGAACAGGGCTTCCTAGCTATGGCTACACCTTC
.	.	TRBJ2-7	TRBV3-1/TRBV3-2	CASRRGRGPPFQAHEQYF	TGTGCCAGCCGGCGTGGCCGGGGTCCCCCATTTCAGGCCCACGAGCAGTACTTC
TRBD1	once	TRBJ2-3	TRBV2	CASTLGTGTDTQYF	TGTGCCAGCACCCTCGGGACAGGCACAGATACGCAGTATTTT
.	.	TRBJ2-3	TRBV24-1	CATSQSTDTQYF	TGTGCCACCAGCCAGAGCACAGATACGCAGTATTTT
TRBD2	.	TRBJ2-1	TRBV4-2	CASSQDRVGLAGAGAYNEQFF	TGTGCCAGCAGCCAAGATAGGGTGGGACTAGCGGGAGCCGGGGCCTACAATGAGCAGTTCTTC
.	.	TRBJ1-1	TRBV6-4	CASRYSSGTEAFF	TGTGCCAGCAGGTACAGCAGTGGGACTGAAGCTTTCTTT
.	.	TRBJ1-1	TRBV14	CASSLNTEAFF	TGTGCCAGCAGCCTGAACACTGAAGCTTTCTTT
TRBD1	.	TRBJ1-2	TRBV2	CASSPLTGGGYTF	TGTGCCAGCAGCCCACTGACAGGGGGAGGCTACACCTTC
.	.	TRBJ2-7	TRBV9	CASSVTGRPYEQYF	TGTGCCAGCAGCGTAACAGGTCGGCCCTACGAGCAGTACTTC
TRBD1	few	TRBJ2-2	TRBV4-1	CASSQDRGMGPLGELFF	TGCGCCAGCAGCCAGGACAGGGGGATGGGCCCCCTCGGGGAGCTGTTTTTT
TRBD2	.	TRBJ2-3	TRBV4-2	CASSQEPLAEGTDTQYF	TGTGCCAGCAGCCAAGAGCCTCTAGCGGAAGGGACAGATACGCAGTATTTT
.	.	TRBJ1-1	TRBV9	CASSAESGAGAEAFF	TGTGCCAGCAGCGCAGAGTCCGGGGCGGGGGCTGAAGCTTTCTTT
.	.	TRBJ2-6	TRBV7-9	CASSRRYSGANVLTF	TGTGCCAGCAGCCGACGATACTCTGGGGCCAACGTCCTGACTTTC
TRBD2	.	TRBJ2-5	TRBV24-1	CATSDALAGAPRAQYF	TGTGCCACCAGTGACGCGCTAGCGGGGGCGCCGAGGGCCCAGTACTTC
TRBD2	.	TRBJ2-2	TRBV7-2	CASSPGLAVGELFF	TGTGCCAGCAGCCCGGGACTAGCGGTCGGGGAGCTGTTTTTT
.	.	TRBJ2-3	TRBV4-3	CASSQGQGNTDTQYF	TGCGCCAGCAGCCAAGGTCAAGGCAACACAGATACGCAGTATTTT
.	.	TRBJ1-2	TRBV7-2	CASSLDAGYGYTF	TGTGCCAGCAGCTTAGATGCAGGCTATGGCTACACCTTC
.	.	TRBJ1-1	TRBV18	CASSPAQNTEAFF	TGTGCCAGCTCACCGGCTCAAAACACTGAAGCTTTCTTT
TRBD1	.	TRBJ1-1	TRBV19	CASSRRQGVGTEAFF	TGTGCCAGTAGCCGCCGACAGGGGGTTGGTACTGAAGCTTTCTTT
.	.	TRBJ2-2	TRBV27	CASSLQGSNTGELFF	TGTGCCAGCAGTTTACAGGGCTCGAACACCGGGGAGCTGTTTTTT
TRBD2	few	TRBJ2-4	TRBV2	CASSELAGGYDIQYF	TGTGCCAGCAGTGAACTAGCGGGGGGGTATGACATTCAGTACTTC
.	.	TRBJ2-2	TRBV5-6	CASSLTPSGELFF	TGTGCCAGCAGCTTGACCCCCAGCGGGGAGCTGTTTTTT
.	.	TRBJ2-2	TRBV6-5	CASSYSAAPGELFF	TGTGCCAGCAGTTACTCGGCTGCGCCCGGGGAGCTGTTTTTT
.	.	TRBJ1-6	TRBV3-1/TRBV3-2	CASSQDLATNSPLHF	TGTGCCAGCAGCCAAGATCTCGCCACTAATTCACCCCTCCACTTT
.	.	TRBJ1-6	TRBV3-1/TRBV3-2	CASSPSGRSNSPLHF	TGTGCCAGCAGCCCGTCGGGACGGTCTAATTCACCCCTCCACTTT
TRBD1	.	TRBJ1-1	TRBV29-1	CSVGTVNTEAFF	TGCAGCGTAGGGACAGTGAACACTGAAGCTTTCTTT
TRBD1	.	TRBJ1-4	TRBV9	CASSQGAFDEKLFF	TGTGCCAGCAGCCAGGGGGCGTTTGATGAAAAACTGTTTTTT
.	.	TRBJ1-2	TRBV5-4	CASSRGSGYGYTF	TGTGCCAGCAGCCGTGGGTCCGGGTATGGCTACACCTTC
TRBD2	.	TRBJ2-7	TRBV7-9	CASSNSGNGREQYF	TGTGCCAGCAGCAATAGCGGGAACGGTCGCGAGCAGTACTTC
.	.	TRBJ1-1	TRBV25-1	CASTRMGTDEAFF	TGTGCCAGCACCCGAATGGGGACGGATGAAGCTTTCTTT
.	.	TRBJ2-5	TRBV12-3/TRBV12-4	CASSLAGKTQYF	TGTGCCAGCAGTTTAGCCGGGAAGACCCAGTACTTC
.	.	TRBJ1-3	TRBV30	CAQTVSGNTIYF	TGTGCCCAGACCGTTTCTGGAAACACCATATATTTT
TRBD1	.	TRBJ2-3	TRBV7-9	CASRDRFSTDTQYF	TGTGCCAGCAGGGACAGGTTTAGCACAGATACGCAGTATTTT
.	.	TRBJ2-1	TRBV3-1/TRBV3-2	CASSQEPRSNRDNEQFF	TGTGCCAGCAGCCAAGAGCCTCGTTCGAACAGGGACAATGAGCAGTTCTTC
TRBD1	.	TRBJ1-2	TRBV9	CASSTQGQGGLGYTF	TGTGCCAGCAGCACCCAGGGACAGGGAGGACTAGGCTACACCTTC
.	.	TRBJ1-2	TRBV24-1	CATSPTGRHGYTF	TGTGCCACCAGTCCGACCGGGAGGCATGGCTACACCTTC
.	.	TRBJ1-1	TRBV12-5	CASGLVLSGEVEAFF	TGTGCTAGTGGTTTGGTACTATCAGGGGAGGTTGAAGCTTTCTTT
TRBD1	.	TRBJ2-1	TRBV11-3	CASSLAGTGSYNEQFF	TGTGCCAGCAGCTTAGCTGGGACAGGGTCCTACAATGAGCAGTTCTTC
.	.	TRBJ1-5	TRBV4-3	CASSQGRVAQPQHF	TGCGCCAGCAGCCAAGGACGGGTTGCTCAGCCCCAGCATTTT
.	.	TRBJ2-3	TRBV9	CASSVEPGETDTQYF	TGTGCCAGCAGCGTAGAACCAGGGGAAACAGATACGCAGTATTTT
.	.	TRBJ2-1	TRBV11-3	CASSLVATSYNEQFF	TGTGCCAGCAGCTTAGTTGCGACCTCCTACAATGAGCAGTTCTTC
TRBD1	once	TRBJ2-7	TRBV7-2	CASSLGDSPRQYF	TGTGCCAGCAGCTTAGGGGACAGCCCTCGGCAGTACTTC
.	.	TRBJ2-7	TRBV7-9	CASEFQTYEQYF	TGTGCCAGCGAATTTCAGACCTACGAGCAGTACTTC
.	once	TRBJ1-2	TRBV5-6	CASSNTGFYGYTF	TGTGCCAGCAGCAATACAGGGTTCTATGGCTACACCTTC
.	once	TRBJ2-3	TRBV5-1	CASSLRGRGTADTQYF	TGCGCCAGCAGCTTGAGGGGGAGAGGCACGGCAGATACGCAGTATTTT
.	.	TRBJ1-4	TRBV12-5	CASGRKMDNEKLFF	TGTGCTAGTGGCCGTAAAATGGATAATGAAAAACTGTTTTTT